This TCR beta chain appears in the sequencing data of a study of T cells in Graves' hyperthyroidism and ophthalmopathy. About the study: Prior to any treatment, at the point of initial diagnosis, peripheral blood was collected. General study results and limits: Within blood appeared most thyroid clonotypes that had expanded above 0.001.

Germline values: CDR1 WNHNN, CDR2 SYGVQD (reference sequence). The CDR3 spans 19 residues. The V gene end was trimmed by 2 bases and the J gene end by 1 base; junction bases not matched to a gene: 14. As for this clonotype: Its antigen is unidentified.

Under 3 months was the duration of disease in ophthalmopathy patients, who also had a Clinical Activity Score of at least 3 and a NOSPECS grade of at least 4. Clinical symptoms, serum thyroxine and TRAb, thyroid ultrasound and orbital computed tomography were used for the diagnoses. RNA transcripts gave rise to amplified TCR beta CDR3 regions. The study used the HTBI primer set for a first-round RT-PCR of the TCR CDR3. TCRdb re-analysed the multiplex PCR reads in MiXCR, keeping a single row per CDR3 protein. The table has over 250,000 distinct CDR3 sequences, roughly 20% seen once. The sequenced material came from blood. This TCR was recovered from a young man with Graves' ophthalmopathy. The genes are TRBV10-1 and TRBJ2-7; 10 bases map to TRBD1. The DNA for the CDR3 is TGCGCCAGCAGTGAGCCTAAGGGGGGGGGGACAGGGGAATCCTACGAGCAGTACTTC. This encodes CASSEPKGGGTGESYEQYF.